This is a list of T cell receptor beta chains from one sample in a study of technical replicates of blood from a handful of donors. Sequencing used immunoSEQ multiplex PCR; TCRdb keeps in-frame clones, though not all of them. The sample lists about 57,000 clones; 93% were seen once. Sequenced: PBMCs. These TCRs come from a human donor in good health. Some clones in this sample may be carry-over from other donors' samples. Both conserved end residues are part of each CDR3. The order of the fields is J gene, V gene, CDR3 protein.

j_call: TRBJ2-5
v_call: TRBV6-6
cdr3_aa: CASSYPVSQETQYF

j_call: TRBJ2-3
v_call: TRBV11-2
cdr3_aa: CASSRGGLAGISTDTQYF

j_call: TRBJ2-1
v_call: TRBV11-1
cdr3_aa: CASRTSGRVSYNEQFF

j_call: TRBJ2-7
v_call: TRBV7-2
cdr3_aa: CASSPATSGIDEQYF

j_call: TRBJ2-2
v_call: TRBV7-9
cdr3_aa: CASSPRWDTGRNTGELFF

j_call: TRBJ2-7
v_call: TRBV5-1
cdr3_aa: CASITRREQYF

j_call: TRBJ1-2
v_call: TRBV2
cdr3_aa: CASIDNAYSRLGGSKNGYTF

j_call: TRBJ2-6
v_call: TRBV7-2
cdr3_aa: CASSLATASGANVLTF

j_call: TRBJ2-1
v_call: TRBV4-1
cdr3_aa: CASNSYAGVRGSNEQFF

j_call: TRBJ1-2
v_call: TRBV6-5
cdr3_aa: CASSEANYGYTF

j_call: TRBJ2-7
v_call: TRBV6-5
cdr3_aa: CASSSGRGRYEQYF

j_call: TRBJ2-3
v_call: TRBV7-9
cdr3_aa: CASSLSRGNADTQYF

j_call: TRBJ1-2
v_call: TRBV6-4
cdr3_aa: CASSDSEAHPGGYTF

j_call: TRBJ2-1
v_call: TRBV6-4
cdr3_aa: CASSDSERGSYNEQFF

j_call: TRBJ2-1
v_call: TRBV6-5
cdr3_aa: CASSYVLAGVEQFF

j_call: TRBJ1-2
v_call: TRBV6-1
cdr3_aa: CASSEAVPRYGYTF

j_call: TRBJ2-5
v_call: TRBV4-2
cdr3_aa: CASSLGQGRETQYF

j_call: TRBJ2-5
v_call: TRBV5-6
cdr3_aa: CASSLIGSQETQYF

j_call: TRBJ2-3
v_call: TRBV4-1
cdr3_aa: CASSQILASLTDTQYF

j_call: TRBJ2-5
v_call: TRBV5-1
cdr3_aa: CASSIRDMQETQYF

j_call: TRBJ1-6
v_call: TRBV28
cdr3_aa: CASSASEGGNSPLHF

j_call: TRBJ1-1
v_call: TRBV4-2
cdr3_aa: CASSQDRGVTEAFF

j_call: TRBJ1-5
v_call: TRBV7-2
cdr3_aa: CASSTQGFQPQHF

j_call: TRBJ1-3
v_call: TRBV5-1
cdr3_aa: CASSWGQGEPGNTIYF

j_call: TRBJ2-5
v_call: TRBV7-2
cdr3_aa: CASSLGSGARQETQYF

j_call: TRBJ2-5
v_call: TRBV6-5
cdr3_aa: CASSYSNRALGETQYF

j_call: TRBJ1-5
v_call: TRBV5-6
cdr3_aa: CASSFGQVIPSNQPQHF

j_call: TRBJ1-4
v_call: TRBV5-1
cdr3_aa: CASSTEGGGNEKLFF

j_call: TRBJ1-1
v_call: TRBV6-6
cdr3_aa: CASSLGTLRNTEAFF

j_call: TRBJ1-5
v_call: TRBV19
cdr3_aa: CASSSRTGWSQPQHF

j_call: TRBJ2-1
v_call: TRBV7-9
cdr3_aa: CASSFQQYNEQFF

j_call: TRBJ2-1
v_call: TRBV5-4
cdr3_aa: CASSSPEDSFNEQFF

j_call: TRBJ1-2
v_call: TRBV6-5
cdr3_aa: CASSTPGTGDYGYTF

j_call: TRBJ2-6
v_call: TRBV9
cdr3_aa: CASSVGEGRVSGANVLTF

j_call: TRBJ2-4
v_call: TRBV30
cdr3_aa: CAWTSGMEDIQYF

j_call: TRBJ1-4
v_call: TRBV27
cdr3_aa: CASSLSPAGMSEKLFF

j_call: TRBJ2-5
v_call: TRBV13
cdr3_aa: CASSFRRGGQETQYF

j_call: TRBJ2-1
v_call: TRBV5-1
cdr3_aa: CASSLAGQGVNNEQFF

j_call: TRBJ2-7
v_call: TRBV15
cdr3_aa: CATSRDIYWSGTGTHEQYF

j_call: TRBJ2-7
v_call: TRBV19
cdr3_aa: CASSIGGSSGIEQYF

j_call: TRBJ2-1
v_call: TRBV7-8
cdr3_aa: CASSLEAGPYNEQFF